In this sample, the clone carrying this T cell receptor beta chain turned up once. The antigen is unknown. Ipilimumab CTLA-4 blockade and focal radiation were given to patients with chemo-refractory metastatic non-small-cell lung cancer. These data come from a study of radiotherapy plus CTLA-4 blockade in lung cancer. The overall study: With roughly 30% of patients having disease control, objective responses were seen in roughly 18%.

Study-level findings and limits: Reports state that early shifts in blood T cell clones, with interferon-beta, best predicted response. Expansion in blood of tumor-derived TCR clones was seen after radiotherapy plus ipilimumab.

The table came from immunoSEQ multiplex PCR; TCRdb's copy has only in-frame clones and leaves some out. The table lists 50,000 to 60,000 clones, approximately 84% of them singletons. With 4 bases removed from V and 0 bases from J, the gap between germline ends came to 10 bases. Germline-derived CDR1 and CDR2 are SGHTA and FQGNSA. This CDR3 spans 16 amino acids. The clonotype was recovered from a human donor with non-small cell lung cancer whose response to radiotherapy plus ipilimumab could not be evaluated. The specimen comprised peripheral blood, sampled from a patient treated with radiotherapy plus ipilimumab. The chain employs TRBV7-2 and TRBJ1-6; D is unresolved. CDR3: CASSSSRSSYNSPLHF. The CDR3 DNA reads as TGTGCCAGCAGCTCCTCCCGGAGCTCCTATAATTCACCCCTCCACTTT.